This T cell receptor beta chain was retrieved from a study of follicular helper T cells after annual influenza vaccination. Data came from immunoSEQ multiplex PCR; TCRdb stores just in-frame clones and leaves some out. The sample contains around 10,000 clones, over 85% of which appear only once. The CDR3 loop spans 11 amino acids. Germline V CDR1 and CDR2: SQVTM, ANQGSEA. Trimming removed 4 bases from V and 11 bases from J, with 14 bases in between. Stated time point: 2015-2016 season, pre-vaccination. Sequences were derived from CXCR5+ CD38- circulating T follicular helper cells from blood, sampled on the day of influenza vaccination. This sample's subset: circulating Tfh, non-naive CD4+CXCR5+PD-1+ (ICOS+CD38+ or ICOS-CD38-). The sequence came from an adult who received the influenza vaccine. The rearrangement links TRBV29-1 to TRBJ1-2, with D maybe TRBD1 (6 bases). In nucleotides, the CDR3 is TGCAGCGTTGTCGGGGGGCCCGAGTACACCTTC. This encodes CSVVGGPEYTF.